The 17 T cell receptor beta chains presented below share a single source sample, sequenced in a study of naive and memory T cell subsets. The SP2 primer and nested alpha and beta constant region primers amplified ligated cDNA in four rounds. TCRdb re-analysed the 5' RACE reads in MiXCR, keeping a single row per CDR3 protein. The sample gives roughly 48,000 distinct CDR3 sequences, around 4.7% of which show up once; around 0.84% is in the top ten. TCR cDNA received a 3' ligated oligonucleotide that carried a UMI. These receptors were collected from a female donor in good health.

The CDR3 nucleotides read TGTGCCAGCAGCCAAGGTAGGGCAGGAGATGAAGCTTTCTTT. Amino acids: CASSQGRAGDEAFF. The rearrangement links TRBV4-2 to TRBJ1-1; D is unclear. The germline CDR1 and CDR2 sequences are LGHNA and YNFKEQ. V lost 1 base and J 7 bases, leaving 13 bases between the germline ends. The CDR3 extends over 14 amino acids.

As concerns this clonotype: A much larger clone is a single base away; this may be a read error. This chain links TRBV5-6 with TRBJ2-5; D ambiguous. CDR3 size: 13 residues. Germline V gene sequence: CDR1 SGHDT, CDR2 YYEEEE. The CDR3 loop reads CASSGRSQETRYF. The DNA of the CDR3 is TGTGCCAGCAGCGGCCGAAGCCAAGAGACCCGGTACTTC. Combining the CDR3 with reference TRBV5-6 and TRBJ2-5 gives the whole variable domain DAGVTQSPTHLIKTRGQQVTLRCSPKSGHDTVSWYQQALGQGPQFIFQYYEEEERQRGNFPDRFSGHQFPNYSSELNVNALLLGDSALYLCASSGRSQETRYFGPGTRLLVL.

This clonotype was seen only a few times. This chain links TRBV6-5 with TRBJ2-7, with 8 bases lining up with TRBD1. J lost 2 bases, V lost 5 bases, and 8 bases had no gene match. This CDR3 has 15 amino acids. Germline V gene sequence: CDR1 MNHEY, CDR2 SVGAGI. The CDR3: CASSTGRTGTYEQYF. CDR3 nucleotides: TGTGCCAGCAGTACGGGGAGGACAGGGACCTACGAGCAGTACTTC.

This clonotype has at least ten counts. The rearrangement joins TRBV5-1 to TRBJ2-2; 8 nucleotides align to TRBD2. Germline CDR1 SGHRS, CDR2 YFSETQ. Germline trimming cut 4 bases from V and 6 bases from J; bases unmatched to any gene: 8. CDR3 length equals 15 residues. CDR3 in DNA: TGCGCCAGCAGCGAGAAGAGCGGGGGCCCCGGGGAGCTGTTTTTT. This encodes CASSEKSGGPGELFF.

The gene calls are TRBV12-3 or TRBV12-4 and TRBJ2-2; D unclear. The V end was cut by 1 base, the J end by 7 bases, with 7 bases between. The CDR3 runs 13 residues. The CDR3 DNA reads as TGTGCCAGCAGTTTAGAGGCGGACGGGGAGCTGTTTTTT. Translating it yields CASSLEADGELFF.

This clonotype was picked up many times. The chain carries TRBV20-1 and TRBJ2-3; no firm D call. V lost 6 bases to trimming and J lost 2 bases, with 15 bases between them. Germline CDR1 DFQATT, CDR2 SNEGSKA (reference sequence). This CDR3 is 14 amino acids long. CDR3 protein: CSANPSVNTDTQYF. CDR3 sequence (DNA): TGCAGTGCCAACCCCTCAGTGAACACAGATACGCAGTATTTT.

Ten or more counts support this clonotype. The V gene is TRBV6-5, the J gene TRBJ2-7; 8 nucleotides agree with TRBD2. The CDR3 extends over 15 amino acids. Trimming took 2 bases from V and 3 from J; bases not matched to a gene: 6. Germline V gives CDR1 MNHEY, CDR2 SVGAGI. The CDR3 loop reads CASSYREGGSYEQYF. For the CDR3, the DNA is TGTGCCAGCAGTTACCGGGAGGGGGGAAGCTACGAGCAGTACTTC.

This clonotype was seen a few times. The V gene is TRBV12-3 or TRBV12-4, the J gene TRBJ2-1; D may be TRBD2 (6 bases). With 6 bases removed from V and 0 bases from J, the gap between germline ends came to 15 bases. The length of the CDR3 is 16 residues. The DNA for the CDR3 is TGTGCCAGCAGGCCACGGGGGAGTAGCTCCTACAATGAGCAGTTCTTC. It is translated as CASRPRGSSSYNEQFF.

This clonotype appeared many times. The V call is TRBV7-9, the J call TRBJ2-1; 7 bases match TRBD1. The V gene's germline CDR1 is SEHNR and CDR2 FQNEAQ (reference sequence). With V trimmed by 1 base and J by 3 bases, 6 bases remained unmatched. The CDR3 sequence is 16 residues long. CDR3 region: CASSLVRGQLYNEQFF. CDR3 bases: TGTGCCAGCAGCTTAGTTCGGGGACAGCTCTACAATGAGCAGTTCTTC. Supplemented by reference TRBV7-9 and TRBJ2-1, the full variable domain reads DTGVSQNPRHKITKRGQNVTFRCDPISEHNRLYWYRQTLGQGPEFLTYFQNEAQLEKSRLLSDRFSAERPKGSFSTLEIQRTEQGDSAMYLCASSLVRGQLYNEQFFGPGTRLTVL.

This clonotype was picked up a small number of times. The chain employs TRBV7-8 and TRBJ2-1; the D gene is possibly TRBD2 (5 bases). Deletions cut 3 bases from V and 0 bases from J, with 18 bases between. There are 18 residues in the CDR3. The germline V gene encodes CDR1 SGHVS and CDR2 FQNEAQ. The DNA of the CDR3 is TGTGCCAGCAGCTTTTTCGGGGTGGCAACTAGCTCCTACAATGAGCAGTTCTTC. Protein product: CASSFFGVATSSYNEQFF.

This clonotype was counted at least ten times. The chain employs TRBV12-3 or TRBV12-4 and TRBJ2-2; possibly TRBD1 for D (5 bases). V dropped 5 bases and J dropped 6 bases, with 16 bases sitting between them. The CDR3 sequence is 15 residues long. As DNA, the CDR3 is TGTGCCAGCAGTACCCAGGGCGCTGGATCCGGGGAGCTGTTTTTT. Translation gives CASSTQGAGSGELFF.

J is TRBJ2-1 and V is TRBV7-8; perhaps TRBD2 as D (6 bases). This CDR3 spans 14 amino acids. Trimming took off 1 base at V and 8 bases at J, with 12 bases between the two ends. CDR1 and CDR2 (germline): SGHVS, FQNEAQ. This chain's CDR3 is CASSLGLGVDEQFF. For the CDR3, the DNA is TGTGCCAGCAGCTTAGGACTAGGGGTCGATGAGCAGTTCTTC.

This clonotype was seen ten or more times. V usage is TRBV6-6 and J usage is TRBJ2-1; tentatively, D is TRBD2 (6 bases). This CDR3 is built from 16 residues. Trimming stripped 4 bases from V and 6 bases from J, with 19 bases between. In germline, CDR1 is MNHNY, CDR2 SVGAGI (reference sequence). The CDR3 nucleotides are TGTGCCAGCAGTTCCCGTGGAGGGGAAGTGGGCAATGAGCAGTTCTTC. Translated, it gives CASSSRGGEVGNEQFF.

Concerning this clonotype itself: With a much larger clone just one base away, this may be a read error. This chain links TRBV11-2 with TRBJ1-1, with a possible D match to TRBD1 (5 bases). Trimming pared 1 base from V and 2 bases from J, leaving 11 bases between. Germline V gene sequence: CDR1 SGHAT, CDR2 FQNNGV. The CDR3 is made up of 15 amino acids. CDR3 residues: CASSLGDVTNTEAFF. As DNA, the CDR3 is TGTGCCAGCAGCTTAGGGGACGTGACAAACACTGAAGCTTTCTTT.

Comments on this clonotype: A much larger clone lies a single base off, so this may be a read error. The chain has TRBV28 and TRBJ1-5; the D gene is possibly TRBD1 (6 bases). CDR3 size: 15 residues. Germline CDR1 MDHEN, CDR2 SYDVKM. The CDR3 DNA follows: TGTGCCAGCAGGCGACAGGTTTATAGCAATCAGCACCAGCATTTT. This codes for CASRRQVYSNQHQHF.

Ten or more counts support this clonotype. The genes are TRBV6-5 and TRBJ2-1; 10 nucleotides align to TRBD1. CDR3 length: 15 amino acids. The ends lost 5 bases at V and 6 bases at J; junction bases unmatched: 7. Germline V gene lookup returns CDR1 MNHEY and CDR2 SVGAGI. In nucleotides, the CDR3 is TGTGCCAGCAGTCAAGACAGGGGGCGCGTCAATGAGCAGTTCTTC. Translation gives CASSQDRGRVNEQFF.

In this sample, this clonotype turned up many times. This chain links TRBV20-1 with TRBJ1-5; D call uncertain. This CDR3 spans 15 amino acids. The V gene's germline CDR1 is DFQATT and CDR2 SNEGSKA (reference sequence). V was pared by 0 bases and J by 0 bases, with 9 bases between. The CDR3 bases are TGCAGTGCTAGAGATGTCTCAGATAGCAATCAGCCCCAGCATTTT. Its translation is CSARDVSDSNQPQHF.